This T cell receptor beta chain is from a study of cytomegalovirus exposure and HLA in healthy donors. This clone is a singleton in its sample. The study ran its PCR with 60 Vbeta and 13 Jbeta primers. Clones were sequenced by immunoSEQ multiplex PCR, and TCRdb holds only the in-frame ones, with some missing. The table shows roughly 180,000 clones, with 80% to 85% occurring only once. The length of the CDR3 is 14 residues. V lost 1 base and J 7 bases, leaving 11 bases between the germline ends. Germline V gene lookup returns CDR1 LNHDA and CDR2 SQIVND (reference sequence). The receptor's source is a boy between 2 and 10 years old in good health and CMV-seronegative. Source material: PBMCs. The chain has TRBV19 and TRBJ1-5; D gene uncertain. Here the CDR3 DNA reads TGTGCCAGTAGTATAGTTGCGGGTAGACAGCCCCAGCATTTT. Its translation is CASSIVAGRQPQHF.